The clone carrying this TCR beta chain is a singleton in its sample. Vbeta (60) and Jbeta (13) primers were used in the PCR. Clones were sequenced by immunoSEQ multiplex PCR, and TCRdb holds only the in-frame ones, with some missing. The sample includes about 120,000 clones, 77% of them seen just once. Each donor was healthy, and each was a bone marrow donor. The germline CDR1 and CDR2 sequences are LNHNV and YYDKDF (reference sequence). Trimming took 4 bases from V and 5 from J, leaving 15 bases between them. This CDR3 has 15 residues. The data were taken from a study of cytomegalovirus exposure and HLA in healthy donors. Across the whole study: About 85 million unique TCRs from HLA-typed donors were held in an early release of data.

This chain links TRBV15 with TRBJ2-1; a possible D gene is TRBD1 (6 bases). The sequenced sample was PBMCs. This TCR was sampled from a man aged 18 to 30 in good health and CMV-seropositive. The CDR3 here is CATSNSGHRNNEQFF. The DNA for the CDR3 is TGTGCCACCAGCAATTCGGGACATAGGAACAATGAGCAGTTCTTC.